This TCR beta chain was documented in a study of HIV-infected patients and healthy controls. cDNA was made from approximately 0.55 ug RNA using alpha and beta constant primers. Using multiplexing indices, alpha and beta chain libraries were generated apart by chain-specific third strand synthesis. TCRdb passed the 5' RACE reads through MiXCR, listing each CDR3 protein once. The sample gives 13,000 to 15,000 distinct CDR3 sequences, around 10% of which show up once; about 6.8% is in the top ten. The repertoire came from unfractionated whole blood and reflected all unsorted peripheral T cells. As for this clonotype: At one end, the junction sequence differs from germline, possibly due to a read error.

Sequences were obtained from blood. This receptor was obtained from an adult in good health.

CDR3 amino acids: CASSPGLAGGPGGETHYF. The CDR3 region has the DNA TGTGCCAGCTCACCAGGACTAGCGGGAGGACCTGGAGGGGAGACCCATTACTTC. The chain employs TRBV18 and TRBJ2-5; TRBD2 agrees at 14 bases. Germline lookup yields CDR1 KGHSH and CDR2 LQKENI. The CDR3 spans 18 residues.